Listed here are 11 T cell receptor beta chains from one sample, sequenced in a study of control samples from healthy donors and cancer patients. Some clones are missing from TCRdb's copy, which holds only in-frame ones; the method was immunoSEQ multiplex PCR. The sample lists 150,000 or so clones; roughly 90% were seen once. The source material was blood. The receptors were sampled from a man aged 40-49 years in good health.

This clone was counted a few times. This chain links TRBV3-1 (or the pseudogene TRBV3-2) with TRBJ2-3; no reliable D call. Per germline, CDR1 LGHDT and CDR2 YNNKEL (reference sequence). V was pared by 0 bases and J by 8 bases, with 15 bases between. The CDR3 extends over 15 amino acids. The CDR3 spells CASSQDTATPGTQYF. CDR3 DNA: TGTGCCAGCAGCCAAGATACGGCGACACCCGGTACGCAGTATTTT.

The CDR3 region has the DNA TGCAGCGTTGAGGTCGGTAGCGGGGGGGCATACAATGAGCAGTTCTTC. Its protein product is CSVEVGSGGAYNEQFF. The chain is built from TRBV29-1 and TRBJ2-1, with TRBD2 matching over 11 bases. With V trimmed by 3 bases and J by 4 bases, 8 bases remained unmatched. Germline CDR1 SQVTM, CDR2 ANQGSEA. The CDR3 length is 16 residues.

The V and J genes are TRBV5-5 and TRBJ2-1, with TRBD1 matching over 8 bases. This CDR3 spans 16 amino acids. The V gene's germline CDR1 is SGHKS and CDR2 YYEKEE (reference sequence). The V segment lost 5 bases and the J segment 6 bases; nucleotides outside the gene matches: 13. The CDR3 loop reads CASREGQGLGRNEQFF. CDR3 in DNA: TGTGCCAGCAGAGAAGGACAGGGATTGGGTCGCAATGAGCAGTTCTTC.

V is TRBV19 and J is TRBJ2-2, with 9 bases aligning to TRBD1. This CDR3 has 15 amino acids. Losses at the gene ends were 6 bases for V and 1 base for J; bases not matched to a gene: 3. CDR1 LNHDA and CDR2 SQIVND come from the germline V gene (reference sequence). The DNA for the CDR3 is TGTGCCAGTAGCACAGGGGGCGTGAACACCGGGGAGCTGTTTTTT. It is translated as CASSTGGVNTGELFF.

The chain has TRBV28 and TRBJ1-4; 9 bases are a match to TRBD1. From germline, CDR1 is MDHEN and CDR2 SYDVKM. This CDR3 spans 14 amino acids. V lost 9 bases, J lost 8 bases, and 10 bases stayed unmatched. CDR3 sequence (DNA): TGTGCCAGTAGGTCCGGGACAGGGAGGGAAAAACTGTTTTTT. It is translated as CASRSGTGREKLFF.

V is TRBV4-1 and J is TRBJ2-4; D is perhaps TRBD2 (5 bases). The germline V gene has CDR1 MGHRA and CDR2 YSYEKL. Trimming stripped 3 bases from V and 0 bases from J, with 27 bases between. CDR3 length equals 21 residues. The CDR3 sequence is CASSHVSGLTILGLAKNIQYF. The CDR3 DNA reads as TGCGCCAGCAGCCATGTCTCGGGCCTCACGATCCTAGGACTAGCCAAAAACATTCAGTACTTC.

The chain carries TRBV7-8 and TRBJ2-3; D gene unclear. Trimming took off 0 bases at V and 2 bases at J, with 6 bases between the two ends. The CDR3 has 14 residues. The V gene's germline CDR1 is SGHVS and CDR2 FQNEAQ. The CDR3 DNA sequence: TGTGCCAGCAGCTTAGCGCACATCACAGATACGCAGTATTTT. Protein sequence: CASSLAHITDTQYF.

This clone was seen once. The genes are TRBV9 and TRBJ2-2, with 11 bases matching TRBD1. Germline CDR1 is SGDLS and CDR2 is YYNGEE. The CDR3 extends over 17 amino acids. The V and J ends lost 2 bases and 5 bases, in that order; junction bases with no gene match: 8. CDR3 residues: CASSVSPGQGGTGELFF. The CDR3 nucleotides read TGTGCCAGCAGCGTTTCCCCGGGACAGGGGGGGACCGGGGAGCTGTTTTTT.

The chain employs TRBV12-3 or TRBV12-4 and TRBJ1-2; no clear D. Trimming shortened V by 3 bases and J by 7 bases, and 9 bases separated the two germline ends. The CDR3 is 12 residues long. The CDR3 DNA reads as TGTGCCAGCAGTTTTGGTGTGTTTGGCTACACCTTC. It codes for CASSFGVFGYTF.

The chain employs TRBV29-1 and TRBJ1-1; D call uncertain. Trimming left V 8 bases short and J 1 base short, with 14 bases between. The CDR3 spans 13 residues. From germline, CDR1 is SQVTM and CDR2 ANQGSEA. For the CDR3, the DNA is TGCAGCACCCGTATTGAACAGAACACTGAAGCTTTCTTT. Translated, it gives CSTRIEQNTEAFF.

CDR3 sequence reads: CASSKPIGGRGTDTQYF. For the CDR3, the DNA is TGTGCCAGCAGCAAACCAATCGGGGGGCGAGGCACAGATACGCAGTATTTT. The V and J genes are TRBV5-4 and TRBJ2-3, with a possible D match to TRBD2 (7 bases). CDR3 length equals 17 residues. Germline CDR1 SGHNT, CDR2 YYREEE (reference sequence). The V and J ends lost 4 bases and 1 base respectively, with 19 bases between them.